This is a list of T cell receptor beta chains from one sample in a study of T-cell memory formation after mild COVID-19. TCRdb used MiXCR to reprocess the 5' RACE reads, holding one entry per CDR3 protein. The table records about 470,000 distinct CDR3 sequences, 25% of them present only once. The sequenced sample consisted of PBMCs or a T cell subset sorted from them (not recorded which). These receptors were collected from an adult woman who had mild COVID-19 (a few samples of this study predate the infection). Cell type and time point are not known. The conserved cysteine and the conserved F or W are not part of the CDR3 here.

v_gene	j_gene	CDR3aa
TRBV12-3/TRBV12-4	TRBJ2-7	ASSNPGPQY
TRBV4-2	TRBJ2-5	ASSQVTRGFGETQY
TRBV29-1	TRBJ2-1	SVDPGGGNEQF
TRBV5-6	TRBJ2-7	ASSSGGLSLEQY
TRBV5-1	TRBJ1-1	ASSWLPGTGGLRDLENTEAF
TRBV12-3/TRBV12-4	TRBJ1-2	ASSPKPGQPAYGYT
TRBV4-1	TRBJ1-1	ASSSTGTGTTEAF
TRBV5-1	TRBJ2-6	ASSWEAIGANVLT
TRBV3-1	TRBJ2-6	ASSGAFGANVLT
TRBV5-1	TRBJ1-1	ASSPRQGGTEAF
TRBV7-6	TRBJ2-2	ASSLDVAGELF
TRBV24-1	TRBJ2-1	ATSDFRNNEQF
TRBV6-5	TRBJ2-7	ASSYSDRVEQY
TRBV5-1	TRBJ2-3	ASSPQTSGTGPGVDTQY
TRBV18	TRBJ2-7	ASSPGATGALGSYEQY
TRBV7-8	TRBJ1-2	ASSLSRAGGYRNGYT
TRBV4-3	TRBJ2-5	ASSQDWISVETQY
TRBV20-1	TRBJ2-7	SARGAPRGTYEQY
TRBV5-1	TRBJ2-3	ASSLAAPTDTQY
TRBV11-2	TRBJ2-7	ASSTFTGGGQY
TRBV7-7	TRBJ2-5	ASSLFAGGETQY
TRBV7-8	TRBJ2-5	ASSHSLRAETQY
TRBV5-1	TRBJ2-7	ASSLYPAEQY
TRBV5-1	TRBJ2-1	ASSAADNEQF
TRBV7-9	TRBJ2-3	AIAAVDTQY
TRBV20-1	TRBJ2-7	SAQPRDLPYEQY
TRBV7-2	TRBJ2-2	ASSPFGINTGELF
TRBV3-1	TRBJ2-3	ASSQEQRRWY
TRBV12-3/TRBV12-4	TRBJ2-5	ASSFPQGTSGGETQY
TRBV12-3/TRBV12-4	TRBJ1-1	ASSFQATAQAF
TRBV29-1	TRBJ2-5	SVSHRGEETQY
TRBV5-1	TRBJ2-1	ASRLMSGSSYNEQF
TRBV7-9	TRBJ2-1	ASSPRGNSLYNEQF
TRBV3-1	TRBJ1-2	ASSPGGQGIYGYT